The next 14 T cell receptor beta chains were all read from a single sample in a study of metastatic and nonmetastatic thyroid tumors. Prior to thyroid surgery, none of the patients had received any treatment. TCRdb re-analyzed the PCR reads using MiXCR. The profile shows about 14,000 clones, around a third of them singletons. Input material: tumor tissue. Receptors originate from a female donor with papillary thyroid cancer or a benign thyroid nodule (not recorded which). Some clones in this sample may be carry-over from other donors' samples.

The chain employs TRBV7-2 and TRBJ2-7; 8 bases are shared with TRBD2. The CDR3 runs 15 residues. Looked up from germline, CDR1 is SGHTA and CDR2 is FQGNSA. With V trimmed by 4 bases and J by 11 bases, 16 bases remained unmatched. The CDR3 sequence: CASSSPSGLAGCKYF. For the CDR3, the DNA is TGTGCCAGCAGCTCCCCCTCAGGGTTAGCGGGGTGTAAGTACTTC.

The V call is TRBV5-1, the J call TRBJ1-3; TRBD1 matches at 7 bases. This CDR3 is built from 16 residues. Looked up from germline, CDR1 is SGHRS and CDR2 is YFSETQ. Trimming removed 4 bases from V and 0 bases from J; junction bases left unmatched: 7. The CDR3 is CASSAGQPSSGNTIYF. The CDR3 nucleotides read TGCGCCAGCAGCGCGGGACAGCCCTCCTCTGGAAACACCATATATTTT.

Note on this clone: One end of the junction varies from germline; a read error may be responsible. Additional DNA sequences in this sample encode the identical CDR3. This chain uses TRBV14 with TRBJ2-1; D unresolved. The CDR3 is made up of 17 amino acids. CDR1 and CDR2 (germline): SGHDN, FVKESK. CDR3 sequence reads: CASSQVSLSALYNEQFF. DNA for the CDR3: TGTGCCAGTAGCCAAGTTAGTCTCTCGGCCCTCTACAATGAGCAGTTCTTC.

At least ten counts were recorded for this clone. This chain uses TRBV28 with TRBJ2-4, with TRBD1 matching over 8 bases. The CDR3 extends over 14 amino acids. Per germline, CDR1 MDHEN and CDR2 SYDVKM. V lost 8 bases to trimming and J lost 3 bases; unmatched junction nucleotides: 6. CDR3 DNA: TGTGCCAGCCAGGGGGCCGGAAACAAAAACATTCAGTACTTC. Its protein is CASQGAGNKNIQYF. Together with reference TRBV28 and TRBJ2-4, the CDR3 gives the full variable domain: DVKVTQSSRYLVKRTGEKVFLECVQDMDHENMFWYRQDPGLGLRLIYFSYDVKMKEKGDIPEGYSVSREKKERFSLILESASTNQTSMYLCASQGAGNKNIQYFGAGTRLSVL.

V is TRBV24-1 and J is TRBJ1-1; 8 positions agree with TRBD1. Germline trimming cut 8 bases from V and 5 bases from J; bases unmatched to any gene: 21. CDR3 length: 18 amino acids. The V gene's germline CDR1 is KGHDR and CDR2 SFDVKD. CDR3 DNA sequence: TGTGCCACCAATCCCCAGGGACAGGCTTTTTATTCGACGACTGAAGCTTTCTTT. Protein: CATNPQGQAFYSTTEAFF.

A few counts support this clone. The chain recombines TRBV30 with TRBJ1-6; D call uncertain. The CDR3 has 12 amino acids. Trimming stripped 3 bases from V and 17 bases from J, with 17 bases between. CDR1 GTSNPN and CDR2 SVGIG come from the germline V gene (reference sequence). The CDR3 nucleotides read TGTGCCTGGAGCGCACATAGCGGTGGATTCCACTTT. Translation gives CAWSAHSGGFHF.

The chain carries TRBV18 and TRBJ1-2; 9 bases agree with TRBD1. Germline V gene lookup returns CDR1 KGHSH and CDR2 LQKENI. There are 15 residues in the CDR3. Germline trimming cut 3 bases from V and 4 bases from J; bases unmatched to any gene: 6. The chain's CDR3 is CASSPTGGAGYGYTF. The CDR3 DNA reads as TGTGCCAGCTCACCTACAGGGGGCGCAGGCTATGGCTACACCTTC.

This clone was seen only a few times. The chain is built from TRBV20-1 and TRBJ1-1, with 10 bases identical to TRBD1. With 0 bases clipped from V and 3 bases from J, the junction kept 4 bases outside the gene matches. The length of the CDR3 is 15 residues. Germline V lookup: CDR1 DFQATT, CDR2 SNEGSKA (reference sequence). CDR3 nucleotide sequence: TGCAGTGCTAGAGATCGGGGGACAGGGGACACTGAAGCTTTCTTT. Its protein is CSARDRGTGDTEAFF.

Concerning this clone itself: One end of the junction is discordant with germline, which a read error may explain. The chain recombines TRBV11-1 with TRBJ2-3, with 10 bases that match TRBD1. Germline-derived CDR1 and CDR2 are SGHAT and FQDESV (reference sequence). The CDR3 length is 15 residues. CDR3 protein: CSSIAGTGGTDTQYF. In nucleotides, the CDR3 is TGTTCCAGCATCGCCGGGACAGGGGGCACAGATACGCAGTATTTT.

The CDR3 DNA reads TGTGCCAGCAGTTACAGGACAGACTATGGCTACACCTTC. Translation gives CASSYRTDYGYTF. The gene calls are TRBV6-2 or TRBV6-3 and TRBJ1-2; tentatively, D is TRBD1 (6 bases). The CDR3 is 13 amino acids. Looked up from germline, CDR1 is MNHEY and CDR2 is SVGEGT. Between the trimmed V and J ends, which lost 2 bases and 3 bases, there was a span of 7 bases.

This clone qualifies as medium-sized. V is TRBV4-1 and J is TRBJ2-7, with TRBD1 matching 9 bases. Germline V gene data show CDR1 as MGHRA and CDR2 as YSYEKL. The CDR3 length is 15 residues. Unmatched junction bases numbered 8, after V lost 2 bases and J lost 6 bases. For the CDR3, the DNA is TGCGCCAGCAGCCAACCACAGGGGGCATCTGGCGAGCAGTACTTC. Translated: CASSQPQGASGEQYF.

The gene calls are TRBV6-2 or TRBV6-3 and TRBJ1-5; TRBD1 might be the D (6 bases). Germline lookup yields CDR1 MNHEY and CDR2 SVGEGT. The length of the CDR3 is 14 residues. V lost 2 bases to trimming and J lost 3 bases, with 8 bases between them. Here the CDR3 DNA reads TGTGCCAGCAGTTACCCAGGGGACAATCAGCCCCAGCATTTT. Translation: CASSYPGDNQPQHF.

This clone was observed a handful of times. The chain combines TRBV30 with TRBJ1-2; the match to TRBD1 covers 7 bases. Germline-derived CDR1 and CDR2 are GTSNPN and SVGIG (reference sequence). J gave up 8 bases and V 1 base, and 13 bases lay outside the gene matches. The CDR3 length is 15 residues. The CDR3 region is CAWSGGGDRARGYTF. CDR3 DNA: TGTGCCTGGAGTGGTGGTGGGGACAGAGCAAGGGGCTACACCTTC.

The CDR3 bases are TGCGCCAGCAGCTTGGCCAATGACAGGGTGTACGAGCAGTACTTC. Translating gives CASSLANDRVYEQYF. This sequence joins TRBV5-1 and TRBJ2-7; 7 nucleotides align to TRBD1. This CDR3 has 15 amino acids. V lost 0 bases, J lost 4 bases, and 7 bases stayed unmatched. CDR1 and CDR2 (germline): SGHRS, YFSETQ.